This T cell receptor (beta chain) was documented in a study of blood T cell repertoires in COVID-19 (dated by TCRdb to 2019 to 2021). For the wider study: Samples covering the acute and convalescent phases of COVID-19 were provided by collaborators in the United States, Italy and Spain. The prospective study material was composed of cDNA or gDNA derived from T cells, B-cell-depleted T cells, or PBMCs. Deeply sampled blood TCRbeta repertoires from subjects exposed to, actively infected with, or recovered from COVID-19 were included in the dataset. The repertoires were released in a freely available public database meant as a resource for research on the immune response to SARS-CoV-2. Samples were obtained from the ongoing ImmuneRACE study (first 160 participants) and from 1,254 subjects provided by 6 global collaborators. The sample metadata nearly always contained a de-identified subject ID, COVID-19 status, age in years and sex. Where HLA class I and class II types were available, the types were taken from metadata supplied by the sample provider, not from assay-based typing. Points the paper makes about the study in general: How much clinical and demographic metadata was included differed by source and by participant, and the metadata was provided uncurated.

The immunoSEQ Assay, a bias-controlled multiplex PCR, was used to amplify TCRbeta CDR3 regions from genomic DNA. In the authors' own workflow: Within the assay, amplification of reference gene primers was used to estimate how many nucleated cells each sample contained. To quantify the absolute abundance of each unique TCRbeta CDR3 rearrangement, sequence reads were collapsed and filtered. For each sample, productive Simpson clonality was calculated by taking the square root of Simpson's diversity index across productive rearrangements. The table comes from immuneACCESS by way of TCRdb, which keeps in-frame sequences with V and J called. Part of the clones is missing from these tables; in studies checked, under half for an unresolved V gene and the rest for unknown reasons. That table furnishes V, J and clone size, whereas the DNA furnished D and trimming. The sample has over 150,000 clones on record, approximately 85% of them singletons. The ten largest clones take up approximately 9% of the sample.

Participants in the prospective study were enrolled through a virtual design, were aged about 18 to 100 years, and lived in 24 United States geographic areas. In the prospective study, cohorts were assigned on the basis of participant-reported clinical history obtained from a screening survey and a study questionnaire. ImmuneRACE Cohort 3 recovered participants were defined by two consecutive negative NP/OP PCR tests, healthcare professional clearance, or symptom resolution. In the prospective study, whole blood, serum and a nasopharyngeal or oropharyngeal swab were collected from each participant by mobile phlebotomists. Participants in the prospective study had the option to provide additional blood draws and questionnaires over a roughly two-month period. Before DNA extraction, blood samples from the prospective study were shipped at room temperature or frozen. As regards this clone: The clone's antigen remains unknown. No base quality information exists; no much larger clone differs at one position.

The specimen was PBMCs or T cells enriched from blood (not recorded which). The sequence derives from a woman under 30 who had recovered from COVID-19.

The bases are TGTGCCAGCAGTTTAAGTACGTCAGGGGGCCATGGCTACACCTTC. Translated, this is CASSLSTSGGHGYTF. This receptor chain uses TRBV28 and TRBJ1-2, with TRBD1 matching 8 junction bases. The cysteine opens and the phenylalanine closes a CDR3 of 15 amino acids. Only CDR3 DNA is held: 45 bases, read in frame from base 1. Trimming removed 2 bases from V and 6 bases from J; the gene matches leave 8 bases unexplained. The germline V gene yields MDHEN for CDR1 and SYDVKM for CDR2.